What follows are 3 T cell receptor beta chains derived from one specimen sequenced in a study of response to subunit inactivated influenza vaccine. TCRdb re-derived calls from the RT-PCR reads in MiXCR, one entry per CDR3 protein. Of 800,000 to 1,000,000 distinct CDR3 sequences listed, around 20% are singletons. The sample in question was PBMCs from blood, obtained approximately 5 days after vaccination. The source is a man between 50 and 59 years old who received an inactivated influenza vaccine.

This clonotype has a handful of counts. The chain couples TRBV5-1 to TRBJ2-7; no clear D gene. Looked up from germline, CDR1 is SGHRS and CDR2 is YFSETQ. CDR3 size: 12 residues. V lost 3 bases, J lost 13 bases, and 17 bases lay in between. The CDR3, as DNA: TGCGCCAGCAGCTCCGGTCAAACTGGCGAATACTTC. Its translation is CASSSGQTGEYF.

This clonotype was detected a few times. The chain employs TRBV9 and TRBJ1-1; D is possibly TRBD1 (6 bases). V was cut by 0 bases and J by 5 bases, with 14 bases left in between. This CDR3 spans 15 amino acids. Germline V gene lookup returns CDR1 SGDLS and CDR2 YYNGEE. In nucleotides, the CDR3 is TGTGCCAGCAGCGTAGCAGGGGACTCGAGAACTGAAGCTTTCTTT. This gives the protein CASSVAGDSRTEAFF.

This clonotype occurred a few times. The rearrangement links TRBV6-1 to TRBJ1-1; 7 positions match TRBD1. Germline loops: CDR1 MNHNS, CDR2 SASEGT. CDR3 length: 14 amino acids. The V segment lost 6 bases and the J segment 1 base; nucleotides outside the gene matches: 5. Here the CDR3 DNA reads TGTGCCAGCAGCGTGGGACAGACGAACACTGAAGCTTTCTTT. Translated: CASSVGQTNTEAFF.